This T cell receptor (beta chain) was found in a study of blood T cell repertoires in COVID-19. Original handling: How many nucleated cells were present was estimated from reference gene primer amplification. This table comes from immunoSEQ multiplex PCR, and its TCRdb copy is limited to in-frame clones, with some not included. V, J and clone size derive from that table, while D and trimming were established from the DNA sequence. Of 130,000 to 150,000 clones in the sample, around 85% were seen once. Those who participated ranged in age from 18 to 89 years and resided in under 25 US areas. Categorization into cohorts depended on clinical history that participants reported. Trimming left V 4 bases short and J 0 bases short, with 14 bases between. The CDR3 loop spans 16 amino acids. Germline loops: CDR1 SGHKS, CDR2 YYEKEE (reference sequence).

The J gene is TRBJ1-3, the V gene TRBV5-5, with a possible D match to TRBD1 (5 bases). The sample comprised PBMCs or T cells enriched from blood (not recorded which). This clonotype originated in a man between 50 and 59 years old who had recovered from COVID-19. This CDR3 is CASSRWDSRSGNTIYF. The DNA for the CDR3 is TGTGCCAGCAGCCGCTGGGACTCCCGCTCTGGAAACACCATATATTTT. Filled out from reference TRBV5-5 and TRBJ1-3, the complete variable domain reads DAGVTQSPTHLIKTRGQQVTLRCSPISGHKSVSWYQQVLGQGPQFIFQYYEKEERGRGNFPDRFSARQFPNYSSELNVNALLLGDSALYLCASSRWDSRSGNTIYFGEGSWLTVV.